This T cell receptor beta chain comes out of a study of blood T cell repertoires in COVID-19. Study information: Some COVID-19 samples were acute and others convalescent; all came from the United States, Italy and Spain. The cDNA or gDNA used as material had been derived from T cells, B-cell-depleted T cells, or PBMCs.

Data came from immunoSEQ multiplex PCR; TCRdb stores just in-frame clones and leaves some out. The data contain around 180,000 clones, 70% to 90% of them singletons. Germline CDR1 reads LGHDT; CDR2 reads YNNKEL (reference sequence). The length of the CDR3 is 11 residues. V lost 3 bases, J lost 8 bases, and 5 bases lay in between. The V gene is TRBV3-1 (or the pseudogene TRBV3-2), the J gene TRBJ2-1; D is undetermined. Sequenced: peripheral blood. This TCR was recovered from a man between 60 and 70 years old with acute or convalescent COVID-19. The CDR3 region has the DNA TGTGCCAGCAGCCATAGCTATGAGCAGTTCTTC. This codes for CASSHSYEQFF.